This is a list of T cell receptor beta chains from one sample in a study of shared clonotypes between healthy human individuals. Data came from immunoSEQ multiplex PCR; TCRdb stores just in-frame clones and leaves some out. The table includes about 2.3 million clones, approximately 95% detected once. The sample consisted of naive CD4+ T cells from PBMCs. The receptor source for this set is a man between 18 and 35 years old in good health. Some clones in this sample may be carry-over from other donors' samples. The CDR3 runs from the conserved cysteine through the conserved F or W. D genes are given only for firm matches. The size of a clone is reported for some rows only, either as once, few or many, or as a class for expanded clones.

NA	TRBV5-1	TRBD1	TRBJ2-1	CASSSDGTGRNEQFF	TGCGCCAGCAGCTCTGACGGGACAGGGCGCAATGAGCAGTTCTTC
NA	TRBV9	TRBD2	TRBJ2-7	CASSGRAAGGPYEQYF	TGTGCCAGCAGCGGACGGGCAGCGGGAGGGCCCTACGAGCAGTACTTC
NA	TRBV5-1	TRBD2	TRBJ2-1	CASSPFAGVDNEQFF	TGCGCCAGCAGCCCCTTCGCGGGAGTGGACAATGAGCAGTTCTTC
NA	TRBV4-2	NA	TRBJ2-5	CASSQDRTAEETQYF	TGTGCCAGCAGCCAAGACAGGACAGCCGAAGAGACCCAGTACTTC
NA	TRBV30	NA	TRBJ1-2	CAWSRDAFGGYGYTF	TGTGCCTGGAGCCGGGACGCCTTTGGTGGCTATGGCTACACCTTC
once	TRBV4-3	NA	TRBJ1-1	CASSQDQANTEAFF	TGCGCCAGCAGCCAAGATCAAGCGAACACTGAAGCTTTCTTT
NA	TRBV5-4	NA	TRBJ2-5	CASSLAGVGETQYF	TGTGCCAGCAGCTTGGCCGGCGTCGGGGAGACCCAGTACTTC
NA	TRBV6-6	NA	TRBJ2-1	CASSSGTRSYLDEQFF	TGTGCCAGCAGTTCGGGGACCCGAAGCTATCTAGATGAGCAGTTCTTC
NA	TRBV19	NA	TRBJ2-7	CASSTTRDGEQYF	TGTGCCAGTAGTACCACTCGTGATGGAGAGCAGTACTTC
NA	TRBV2	TRBD1	TRBJ1-5	CASSGDSSRQPQHF	TGTGCCAGCAGCGGGGACAGTTCACGCCAGCCCCAGCATTTT
NA	TRBV5-1	NA	TRBJ1-3	CASSLSEQQGNTIYF	TGCGCCAGCAGCTTGTCGGAACAACAGGGAAACACCATATATTTT
once	TRBV5-4	NA	TRBJ2-5	CASSLVSGDKKTQYF	TGTGCCAGCAGCTTGGTTAGCGGAGATAAGAAGACCCAGTACTTC
NA	TRBV19	NA	TRBJ1-2	CASSIEGERYTF	TGTGCCAGTAGTATAGAGGGGGAGCGCTACACCTTC
NA	TRBV4-2	TRBD2	TRBJ2-1	CASSQTSGTYNEQFF	TGTGCCAGCAGCCAGACTAGCGGCACCTACAATGAGCAGTTCTTC
NA	TRBV7-2	NA	TRBJ1-2	CASSLEMAADYGYTF	TGTGCCAGCAGCTTAGAGATGGCGGCGGACTATGGCTACACCTTC
NA	TRBV7-9	TRBD1	TRBJ1-4	CASRTGGGNEKLFF	TGTGCCAGCAGAACAGGAGGGGGCAATGAAAAACTGTTTTTT
NA	TRBV29-1	NA	TRBJ2-4	CSVGTRQSNGNIQYF	TGCAGCGTTGGGACCCGGCAATCAAATGGAAACATTCAGTACTTC
NA	TRBV28	NA	TRBJ2-3	CASSLRGKPTDTQYF	TGTGCCAGCAGTCTGCGGGGAAAACCCACAGATACGCAGTATTTT
NA	TRBV5-6	NA	TRBJ1-2	CASSPRAVNYGYTF	TGTGCCAGCAGCCCTCGGGCGGTGAACTATGGCTACACCTTC
NA	TRBV10-3	TRBD1	TRBJ1-2	CAIRVDRGGYTF	TGTGCCATCAGAGTCGACAGGGGCGGCTACACCTTC
NA	TRBV7-8	TRBD1	TRBJ1-2	CASSLRGVRGDYGYTF	TGTGCCAGCAGCCTCAGGGGGGTCAGAGGGGACTATGGCTACACCTTC
NA	TRBV15	TRBD2	TRBJ2-1	CATSRLAGDHEQFF	TGTGCCACCAGCAGACTAGCGGGAGATCATGAGCAGTTCTTC